This TCR beta chain was observed in a study of blood T cells in healthy people across ages. Study conclusions and caveats: Diversity estimates from one million T cells were considered underestimates.

Isolation recovered at least 6 million PBMCs from every sample. The CDR3 extends over 16 amino acids. Germline V gives CDR1 SGDLS, CDR2 YYNGEE. The germline V and J ends were trimmed by 3 bases and 0 bases, with 15 bases remaining between them. To note about this clonotype: The target antigen is unknown.

For the second PCR, which ran for about 6 to 11 cycles, a sample-barcoded 5' primer and a J-beta primer mix were used. A 12-random-nucleotide template-switch adaptor tagged each cDNA molecule. TCRdb redid the calling of the 5' RACE reads with MiXCR, one entry per CDR3 protein. The data contain around 1,500,000 distinct CDR3 sequences, 42% of them seen just once; the ten biggest clones take up approximately 7.9%. The sequenced sample was blood. This sequence was found in a young woman in good health. The V call is TRBV9, the J call TRBJ1-1; D remains ambiguous. CDR3 loop: CASSAGASLMNTEAFF. As DNA, the CDR3 is TGTGCCAGCAGCGCCGGTGCCTCCCTAATGAACACTGAAGCTTTCTTT.